Each of the 26 T cell receptor beta chains below was sequenced from the same sample in a study of neurological immune-mediated disorders. MiXCR was run by TCRdb on the 5' RACE reads, yielding one entry per CDR3 protein. The sample shows 110,000 or so distinct CDR3 sequences, 3% to 3.5% of them seen only once. Material for sequencing was PBMCs. The receptors shown here come from a young woman with multiple sclerosis.

This clonotype was seen ten or more times. The V call is TRBV29-1, the J call TRBJ2-3; D not resolved. From germline, CDR1 is SQVTM and CDR2 ANQGSEA. V was cut by 3 bases and J by 6 bases, with 19 bases left in between. The CDR3 loop spans 15 amino acids. CDR3 protein: CSVESVYILADTQYF. CDR3 DNA: TGCAGCGTTGAGTCCGTTTATATATTGGCCGATACGCAGTATTTT.

This sequence joins TRBV6-2 or TRBV6-3 and TRBJ2-4; D is possibly TRBD1 (8 bases). The CDR3 spans 18 residues. Germline CDR1 reads MNHEY; CDR2 reads SVGEGT. Trimming cost V 6 bases and J 1 base, with 22 bases left between them. CDR3 loop: CASSYPNRGGGAKNIQYF. CDR3 coding DNA: TGTGCCAGCAGCTACCCTAACAGGGGGGGAGGCGCCAAAAACATTCAGTACTTC.

This clonotype was found many times. CDR3 region: CASSPADGGADPTF. The CDR3 DNA reads as TGTGCCAGCAGCCCAGCAGACGGGGGCGCCGACCCAACCTTC. The chain carries TRBV5-6 and TRBJ1-2, with D possibly TRBD1 on 6 matching bases. The V end lost 4 bases, the J end lost 14 bases, and 24 bases lay between the germline ends. This CDR3 has 14 residues. CDR1 is SGHDT, CDR2 YYEEEE, per germline.

V and J are TRBV30 and TRBJ2-1; D ambiguous. Germline V CDR1 and CDR2: GTSNPN, SVGIG (reference sequence). The CDR3 contains 13 residues. Trimming removed 1 base at V and 5 bases at J, with 9 bases between. Here the CDR3 DNA reads TGTGCCTGGAGTGCCGACGGAGACAATGAGCAGTTCTTC. Protein sequence: CAWSADGDNEQFF.

The sample holds many counts of this clonotype. V is TRBV10-3 and J is TRBJ2-1; 8 nucleotides agree with TRBD2. V lost 10 bases, J lost 10 bases, and 12 bases stayed unmatched. The CDR3 has 13 amino acids. CDR1 is ENHRY, CDR2 SYGVKD, per germline. DNA of the CDR3: TGTGCCAGTACCGGGAGGGCCTCAGAAGAGCAGTTCTTC. It translates to CASTGRASEEQFF.

This clonotype appeared many times. This chain joins TRBV24-1 and TRBJ2-2; 8 positions match TRBD2. This CDR3 region has 13 residues. Trimming removed 10 bases from V and 4 bases from J; junction bases left unmatched: 4. The V gene's germline CDR1 is KGHDR and CDR2 SFDVKD. CDR3 protein: CATRGAGTGELFF. The CDR3 nucleotides are TGTGCCACGCGGGGGGCCGGCACCGGGGAGCTGTTTTTT.

The J gene is TRBJ1-2, the V gene TRBV2; 7 bases align to TRBD1. The junction had 17 bases not matched to a gene; V was cut back by 8 bases and J by 8 bases. This CDR3 region has 15 residues. CDR1 and CDR2 from the germline V gene are SNHLY and FYNNEI. The CDR3 region is CASEHRGKGAEGYTF. As DNA, the CDR3 is TGTGCCAGCGAACATCGAGGCAAGGGGGCAGAAGGCTACACCTTC.

This clonotype was seen at least ten times. The chain joins TRBV7-8 to TRBJ2-1; no reliable D call. Trimming took 3 bases from V and 9 from J, leaving 15 bases between them. The CDR3 sequence is 14 residues long. The germline V gene encodes CDR1 SGHVS and CDR2 FQNEAQ. The CDR3 nucleotides read TGTGCCAGCAGCTTCGGTACGATCCCCACTGAGCAGTTCTTC. Amino acid sequence: CASSFGTIPTEQFF.

This clonotype has a count of ten or more. V gene TRBV20-1 combines with J gene TRBJ1-2; D gene unclear. Per the germline V gene, CDR1 is DFQATT and CDR2 is SNEGSKA (reference sequence). The length of the CDR3 is 13 residues. The V end was cut by 3 bases, the J end by 0 bases, with 8 bases between. The CDR3 bases are TGCAGTGCTAGCTCAGGTCCTAACTATGGCTACACCTTC. It is translated as CSASSGPNYGYTF.

This clonotype was recorded many times. The genes are TRBV6-2 or TRBV6-3 and TRBJ2-3; D remains ambiguous. The CDR3 has 13 residues. Germline CDR1 reads MNHEY; CDR2 reads SVGEGT. The ends were cut back, 6 bases at V and 8 bases at J, with 15 bases in the middle. The CDR3 nucleotides read TGTGCCAGCAGCCCCAGACCAAACCCTACGCAGTATTTT. Translated: CASSPRPNPTQYF.

This clonotype was seen ten or more times. The chain joins TRBV12-3 or TRBV12-4 to TRBJ2-2, with D unresolved. V dropped 4 bases and J dropped 6 bases, with 6 bases sitting between them. There are 12 residues in the CDR3. The CDR3 nucleotides read TGTGCCAGCAGTTCCCGCCCCGGGGAGCTGTTTTTT. Encoded protein: CASSSRPGELFF.

This clonotype appeared many times. The chain carries TRBV7-2 and TRBJ2-5; TRBD1 matches 8 bases. V gave up 3 bases and J gave up 4 bases; unmatched junction bases: 7. Germline loops: CDR1 SGHTA, CDR2 FQGNSA. This CDR3 has 15 residues. The CDR3 DNA reads TGTGCCAGCAGCTTCGACAGGGGTGAGAGAGAGACCCAGTACTTC. Encoded protein: CASSFDRGERETQYF.

The table lists this clonotype with many counts. J is TRBJ2-3 and V is TRBV6-6, with TRBD1 matching over 7 bases. Germline trimming cut 2 bases from V and 0 bases from J; bases unmatched to any gene: 5. The CDR3 consists of 16 residues. Germline V gene sequence: CDR1 MNHNY, CDR2 SVGAGI (reference sequence). The chain's CDR3 is CASSYVTGKSTDTQYF. Written as DNA, the CDR3 is TGTGCCAGCAGTTACGTGACAGGGAAGAGCACAGATACGCAGTATTTT.

This clonotype was seen repeatedly, ten times or more. This chain links TRBV10-3 with TRBJ1-2, with TRBD1 matching 7 bases. CDR3 length: 14 amino acids. In germline, CDR1 is ENHRY, CDR2 SYGVKD. The trim removed 9 bases at V and 0 bases at J, leaving 7 bases unmatched. In DNA, the CDR3 is TGTGCCATAACCCCCCAGGGGGCTAACTATGGCTACACCTTC. It codes for CAITPQGANYGYTF.

This clonotype was recorded at least ten times. The V and J genes are TRBV12-3 or TRBV12-4 and TRBJ1-4, with a tentative D call TRBD1 (5 bases). The CDR3 sequence is 12 residues long. The CDR3 region has the DNA TGTGCTTCTTCAGGGCCGAATGAAAAACTGTTTTTT. This codes for CASSGPNEKLFF.

This clonotype occurred many times. CDR3 sequence (DNA): TGTGCCAGCAGCCCCCTTAGTGAAAAACTGTTTTTT. Its protein is CASSPLSEKLFF. The genes are TRBV7-9 and TRBJ1-4; D uncertain. V shed 5 bases and J shed 7 bases, with 8 bases lying between them. CDR1 SEHNR and CDR2 FQNEAQ come from the germline V gene (reference sequence). CDR3 length: 12 residues.

This clonotype has ten or more counts. The chain is built from TRBV29-1 and TRBJ2-2; 7 nucleotides align to TRBD2. The CDR3 totals 13 residues. Trimming took 6 bases from V and 0 from J; bases not matched to a gene: 1. Germline lookup yields CDR1 SQVTM and CDR2 ANQGSEA. CDR3 region: CSVGGTNTGELFF. The CDR3 nucleotides read TGCAGCGTGGGGGGGACGAACACCGGGGAGCTGTTTTTT.

This clonotype was observed at least ten times. The J gene is TRBJ1-6, the V gene TRBV20-1; 8 nucleotides match TRBD1. V shed 6 bases and J 8 bases; nucleotides not matched to a gene: 9. This CDR3 is built from 14 residues. The germline CDR1 and CDR2 sequences are DFQATT and SNEGSKA (reference sequence). CDR3 sequence (DNA): TGCAGTGCCCGCGGGACAGGAGACTATTCACCCCTCCACTTT. Translation gives CSARGTGDYSPLHF.

This clonotype was observed many times. This chain uses TRBV7-2 with TRBJ1-2, with D tentatively TRBD1 (5 bases). Per germline, CDR1 SGHTA and CDR2 FQGNSA. The germline V and J ends were trimmed by 5 bases and 8 bases, with 15 bases remaining between them. The CDR3 length is 13 residues. The CDR3 region has the DNA TGTGCCAGCAGCCAGGGTAGTACGGGAGGCTACACCTTC. This codes for CASSQGSTGGYTF.

This clonotype was counted many times. The CDR3 sequence: CSARAPASGSMLEQYF. DNA of the CDR3: TGCAGTGCTAGAGCCCCGGCTAGCGGGAGTATGCTTGAGCAGTACTTC. The gene calls are TRBV20-1 and TRBJ2-7, with 10 nucleotides matching TRBD2. Germline-derived CDR1 and CDR2 are DFQATT and SNEGSKA (reference sequence). CDR3 length: 16 residues. Unmatched junction bases numbered 13, after V lost 1 base and J lost 7 bases.

This rearrangement joins TRBV7-2 to TRBJ1-1; D is ambiguous. V dropped 5 bases and J dropped 1 base, with 8 bases sitting between them. Germline V gives CDR1 SGHTA, CDR2 FQGNSA. The CDR3 runs to 13 residues. This chain's CDR3 is CASSAHRNTEAFF. For the CDR3, the DNA is TGTGCCAGCAGCGCTCACAGGAACACTGAAGCTTTCTTT.

Only a few counts were recorded for this clonotype. It may be a read error: a sequence one base away is much more abundant. The chain combines TRBV12-3 or TRBV12-4 with TRBJ1-5; TRBD1 is a possible D gene (5 bases). CDR3 length: 14 residues. The CDR3 protein is CASSLGGSGQHQHF. CDR3 coding DNA: TGTGCCAGCAGTTTAGGGGGGTCGGGTCAGCACCAGCATTTT.

This clonotype was observed once. The chain combines TRBV7-9 with TRBJ2-4; 7 bases are a match to TRBD1. With 1 base clipped from V and 10 bases from J, the junction kept 7 bases outside the gene matches. This CDR3 is built from 14 residues. The germline V gene encodes CDR1 SEHNR and CDR2 FQNEAQ (reference sequence). The CDR3 sequence: CASSLVDRVKIQYF. CDR3 sequence (DNA): TGTGCCAGCAGCTTAGTCGACAGGGTAAAAATTCAGTACTTC.

This clonotype was detected many times. V is TRBV20-1 and J is TRBJ2-5, with 8 nucleotides matching TRBD1. Germline V lookup: CDR1 DFQATT, CDR2 SNEGSKA (reference sequence). The CDR3 is made up of 14 amino acids. V dropped 0 bases and J dropped 5; count of bases not matched to a gene: 5. As DNA, the CDR3 is TGCAGTGCTAGAGACGCAGGGGGCCTGGAGACCCAGTACTTC. This encodes CSARDAGGLETQYF.

This clonotype was picked up many times. The V and J genes are TRBV3-1 and TRBJ1-1; D not certain. The CDR3 loop spans 13 amino acids. Germline lookup yields CDR1 LGHDT and CDR2 YNNKEL (reference sequence). Trimming removed 4 bases at V and 1 base at J, with 7 bases between. CDR3 residues: CASSPTRNTEAFF. In DNA, the CDR3 is TGTGCCAGCAGCCCGACCCGGAACACTGAAGCTTTCTTT.

This clonotype was recorded many times. This sequence joins TRBV3-1 and TRBJ2-6; D ambiguous. The CDR3 has 17 residues. CDR1 and CDR2 (germline): LGHDT, YNNKEL (reference sequence). V gave up 2 bases and J gave up 2 bases, with 13 bases separating them. This CDR3 reads CASSQTPGTPGANVLTF. The DNA for the CDR3 is TGTGCCAGCAGCCAAACGCCCGGAACACCTGGGGCCAACGTCCTGACTTTC.